The clone carrying this TCR beta chain was counted only a few times. Its antigen is as yet unknown. This specimen belongs to a study of metastatic and nonmetastatic thyroid tumors. The overall study: Blood and tumor or nodule tissue repertoires from malignant and benign thyroid patients were compared. Study-wide findings and caveats: The study reportedly found significantly higher TCR beta diversity in malignant thyroid tumors than benign nodules, in blood and tumor.

The CDR3 has 15 amino acids. Per germline, CDR1 MDHEN and CDR2 SYDVKM. V lost 5 bases, J lost 2 bases, and 7 bases stayed unmatched. Every patient was untreated before thyroid surgery. Original handling: Clinicopathological groups supplied CDR3 differences that were used to build a distant-metastasis classifier for papillary thyroid cancer. TCRdb reprocessed the PCR reads using MiXCR. Clone size and V and J calls follow TCRdb, not the original study. This table holds 35,000 to 50,000 clones, 9% to 13% found once. What was sequenced was blood. This clonotype originated in a male donor with papillary thyroid cancer or a benign thyroid nodule (not recorded which). Some clones in this sample may be carry-over from other donors' samples. The chain is built from TRBV28 and TRBJ2-3; 7 positions agree with TRBD2. The CDR3 DNA sequence: TGTGCCAGCAGTCCTACTAGCGTATACACAGATACGCAGTATTTT. It translates to CASSPTSVYTDTQYF.